Below, 2 T cell receptor beta chains from the same sample are listed, as sequenced in a study of cytomegalovirus exposure and HLA in healthy donors (dated by TCRdb to about 2017). Library generation was performed with the immunoSEQ multiplex PCR assay. A mixture of 60 forward primers for TCR Vbeta segments and 13 reverse primers for TCR Jbeta segments was used in the multiplex PCR. TCRdb carries this immuneACCESS record with in-frame sequences only. Its versions omit some clonotypes, under half of them owing to an unresolved V gene in the studies checked, with the rest unexplained. Here the sample has 140,000 to 150,000 clones; 60% to 80% occur a single time. Jointly, the top ten make up nearly 4% of the sample. Sequences were obtained from PBMCs. Source of these receptors: a male donor in good health and CMV-seronegative.

The chain is built from TRBV18 and TRBJ1-2, with TRBD1 matching 8 bases. Losses at the gene ends were 1 base for V and 4 bases for J; bases not matched to a gene: 11. Germline assignment: CDR1 KGHSH and CDR2 LQKENI. The CDR3 covers 17 residues. This CDR3 is CASSPLGNRGGLYGYTF. The CDR3 DNA sequence: TGTGCCAGCTCACCACTGGGAAACAGGGGGGGCCTCTATGGCTACACCTTC. Using reference TRBV18 and TRBJ1-2 for the parts outside the CDR3, the full variable domain is NAGVMQNPRHLVRRRGQEARLRCSPMKGHSHVYWYRQLPEEGLKFMVYLQKENIIDESGMPKERFSAEFPKEGPSILRIQQVVRGDSAAYFCASSPLGNRGGLYGYTFGSGTRLTVV.

The rearrangement uses TRBV9 and TRBJ1-3; 7 bases fit TRBD1. The junction had 6 bases not matched to a gene; V was cut back by 2 bases and J by 4 bases. There are 15 residues in the CDR3. Germline V gene data show CDR1 as SGDLS and CDR2 as YYNGEE. Here the CDR3 DNA reads TGTGCCAGCAGCGTCGACAGGGCGTCAGGAAACACCATATATTTT. It is translated as CASSVDRASGNTIYF.